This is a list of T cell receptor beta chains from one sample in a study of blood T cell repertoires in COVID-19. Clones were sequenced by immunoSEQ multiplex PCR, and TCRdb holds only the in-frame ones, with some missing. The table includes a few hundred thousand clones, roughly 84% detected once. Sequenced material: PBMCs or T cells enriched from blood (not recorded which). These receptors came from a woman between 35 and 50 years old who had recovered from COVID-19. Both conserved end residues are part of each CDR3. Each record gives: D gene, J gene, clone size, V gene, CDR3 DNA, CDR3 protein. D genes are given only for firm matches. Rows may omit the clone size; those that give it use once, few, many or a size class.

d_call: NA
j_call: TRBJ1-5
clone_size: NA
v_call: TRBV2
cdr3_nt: TGTGCCAGCAGTGAAGGCAGGGGAGTGAATCAGCCCCAGCATTTT
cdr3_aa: CASSEGRGVNQPQHF

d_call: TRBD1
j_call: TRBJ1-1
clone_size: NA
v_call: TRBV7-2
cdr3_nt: TGTGCCAGCAGCCCGACCCAGGGACAGGGCCCCACTGAAGCTTTCTTT
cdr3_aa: CASSPTQGQGPTEAFF

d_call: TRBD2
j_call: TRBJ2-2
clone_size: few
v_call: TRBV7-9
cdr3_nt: TGTGCCAGCAGCCAAACTAGCGGGAGGGCAACCGGGGAGCTGTTTTTT
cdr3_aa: CASSQTSGRATGELFF

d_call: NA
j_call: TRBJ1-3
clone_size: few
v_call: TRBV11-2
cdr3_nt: TGTGCCAGCAGCCTAATGCTCGCGAGCTCTGGAAACACCATATATTTT
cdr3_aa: CASSLMLASSGNTIYF

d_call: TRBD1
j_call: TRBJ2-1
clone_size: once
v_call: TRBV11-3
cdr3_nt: TGTGCCAGCAGCTTAGGCAGGGGGCACAATGAGCAGTTCTTC
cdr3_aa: CASSLGRGHNEQFF

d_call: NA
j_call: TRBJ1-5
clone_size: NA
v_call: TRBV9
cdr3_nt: TGTGCCAGCAGCGGGCGGGCCGAGAATCAGCCCCAGCATTTT
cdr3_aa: CASSGRAENQPQHF

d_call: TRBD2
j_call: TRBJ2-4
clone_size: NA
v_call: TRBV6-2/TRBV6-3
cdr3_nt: TGTGCCAGCAGCCTCTTCGGGACTAGCGGGAGGGCCCAGGACATTCAGTACTTC
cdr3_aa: CASSLFGTSGRAQDIQYF

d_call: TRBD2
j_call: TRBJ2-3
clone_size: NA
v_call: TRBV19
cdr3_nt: TGTGCCAGTAGTAGGGGGGGACTCACAGATACGCAGTATTTT
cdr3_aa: CASSRGGLTDTQYF

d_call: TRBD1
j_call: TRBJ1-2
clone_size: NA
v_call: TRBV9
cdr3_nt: TGTGCCAGCAGCCCCCGAGGGACAGGTGAAGGCTACACCTTC
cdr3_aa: CASSPRGTGEGYTF

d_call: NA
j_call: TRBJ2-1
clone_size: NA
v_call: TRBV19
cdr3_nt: TGTGCCAGTAGTATTAGAGAGGTACCATACAATGAGCAGTTCTTC
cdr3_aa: CASSIREVPYNEQFF

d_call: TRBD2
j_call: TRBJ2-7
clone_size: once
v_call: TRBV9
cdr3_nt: TGTGCCAGCGGGACTAGCGGGAGAAACGAGCAGTACTTC
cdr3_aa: CASGTSGRNEQYF

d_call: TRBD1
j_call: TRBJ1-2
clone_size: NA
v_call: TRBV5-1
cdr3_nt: TGCGCCAGCAGCTCTACCGGGACAGACTATGGCTACACCTTC
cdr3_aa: CASSSTGTDYGYTF

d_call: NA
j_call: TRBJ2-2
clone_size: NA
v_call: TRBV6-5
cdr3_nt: TGTGCCAGCAATCCCAGAGGGGGGGGCACCGGGGAGCTGTTTTTT
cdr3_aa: CASNPRGGGTGELFF

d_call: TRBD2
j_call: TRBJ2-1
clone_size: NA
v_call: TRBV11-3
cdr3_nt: TGTGCCAGCAGCTTGGGTAGCGGGAGACCCTACAATGAGCAGTTCTTC
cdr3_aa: CASSLGSGRPYNEQFF

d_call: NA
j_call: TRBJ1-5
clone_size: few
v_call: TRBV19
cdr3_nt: TGTGCCAGTAGTATAACAGAGTATCAGCCCCAGCATTTT
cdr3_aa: CASSITEYQPQHF

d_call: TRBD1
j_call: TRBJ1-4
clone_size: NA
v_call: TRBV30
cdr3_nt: TGTGCCTGGAGCGGACTGGAGATTACAGGGGGGGGTGAAAAACTGTTTTTT
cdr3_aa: CAWSGLEITGGGEKLFF

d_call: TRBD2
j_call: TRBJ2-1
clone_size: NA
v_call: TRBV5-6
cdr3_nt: TGTGCCAGCAGCTTAGGAGGGGTAGCGGGGCCTTACAATGAGCAGTTCTTC
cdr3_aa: CASSLGGVAGPYNEQFF

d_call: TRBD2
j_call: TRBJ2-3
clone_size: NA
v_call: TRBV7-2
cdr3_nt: TGTGCCAGCAGCTTAGCGGGGACTAGCGGGAGTCTAGATACGCAGTATTTT
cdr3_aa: CASSLAGTSGSLDTQYF

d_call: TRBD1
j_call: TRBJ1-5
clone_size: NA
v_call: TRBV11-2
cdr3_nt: TGTGCCAGCAGCCCCGGGGGACAGGGCGCGGAGCCCCAGCATTTT
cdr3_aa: CASSPGGQGAEPQHF

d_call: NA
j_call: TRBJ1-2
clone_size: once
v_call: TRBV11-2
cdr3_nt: TGTGCCAGCAGCCCCGTGGGGGGGGGAGGAACTTCGTCCTTTGGCTACACCTTC
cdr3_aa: CASSPVGGGGTSSFGYTF

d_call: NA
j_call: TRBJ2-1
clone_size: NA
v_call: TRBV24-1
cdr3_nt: TGTGCCACCAGTGAAATAACAGGGAGCGGTATGAATGAGCAGTTCTTC
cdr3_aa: CATSEITGSGMNEQFF

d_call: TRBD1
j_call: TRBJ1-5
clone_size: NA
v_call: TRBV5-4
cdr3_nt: TGTGCCAGCAGCTTGGACAGGGGGCAGGATCAGCCCCAGCATTTT
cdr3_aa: CASSLDRGQDQPQHF

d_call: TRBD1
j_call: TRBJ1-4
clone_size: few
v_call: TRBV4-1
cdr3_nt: TGCGCCAGCAGCCCCGCAGGAGCCAGGGGGCCCACTGCAACTAATGAAAAACTGTTTTTT
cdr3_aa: CASSPAGARGPTATNEKLFF

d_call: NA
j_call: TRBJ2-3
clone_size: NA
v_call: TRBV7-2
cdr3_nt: TGTGCCAGCAGCTTAGGTGCTACTCGCACAGATACGCAGTATTTT
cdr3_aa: CASSLGATRTDTQYF

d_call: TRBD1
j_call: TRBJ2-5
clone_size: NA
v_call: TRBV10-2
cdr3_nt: TGCGCCAGCAGTGACCCCGGACAGGTGGGAGAGACCCAGTACTTC
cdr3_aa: CASSDPGQVGETQYF

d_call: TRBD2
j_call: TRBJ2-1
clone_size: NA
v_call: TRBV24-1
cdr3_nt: TGTGCCACCAGTGATTTTAGCGGGAGGCCCCAGTTCTTC
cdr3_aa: CATSDFSGRPQFF

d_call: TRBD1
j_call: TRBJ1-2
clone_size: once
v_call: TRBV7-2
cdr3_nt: TGTGCCAGCAGCCCTGACAGGGGGGATGGCTACACCTTC
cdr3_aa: CASSPDRGDGYTF

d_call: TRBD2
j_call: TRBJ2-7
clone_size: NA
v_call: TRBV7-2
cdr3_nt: TGTGCCAGCACCACACAGCTTACTAGCGGGAGGGCTGAAAAGTACTTC
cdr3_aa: CASTTQLTSGRAEKYF

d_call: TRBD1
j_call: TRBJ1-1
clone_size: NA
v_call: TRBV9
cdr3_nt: TGTGCCAGCAGCCCGAGGACAGGGGGCGGTACTGAAGCTTTCTTT
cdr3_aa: CASSPRTGGGTEAFF

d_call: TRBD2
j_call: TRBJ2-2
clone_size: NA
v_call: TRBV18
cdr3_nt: TGTGCCAGCTCATACGACAGGACCGGGACTAGCGGGAGGTCCGGGGAGCTGTTTTTT
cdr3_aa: CASSYDRTGTSGRSGELFF

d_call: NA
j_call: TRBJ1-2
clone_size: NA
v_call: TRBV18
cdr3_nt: TGTGCCAGCTCACCCATCGAGAGTCTCTATGGCTACACCTTC
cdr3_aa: CASSPIESLYGYTF

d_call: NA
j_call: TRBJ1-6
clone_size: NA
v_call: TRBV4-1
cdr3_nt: TGCGCCAGCAGCCAAGGGGCCGTACTAACGGGATCACCCCTCCACTTT
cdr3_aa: CASSQGAVLTGSPLHF

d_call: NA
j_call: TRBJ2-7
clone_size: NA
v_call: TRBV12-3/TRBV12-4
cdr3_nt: TGTGCCAGCAGTTTAGAGGGGTGGGAGCAGTACTTC
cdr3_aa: CASSLEGWEQYF

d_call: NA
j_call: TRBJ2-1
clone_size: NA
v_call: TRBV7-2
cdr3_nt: TGTGCCAGCAGCTTAACCCAGGGGAATGAGCAGTTCTTC
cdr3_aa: CASSLTQGNEQFF

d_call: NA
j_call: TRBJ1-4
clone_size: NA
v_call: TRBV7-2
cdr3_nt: TGTGCCAGCAGCCTCGCCAGAAATAATGAAAAACTGTTTTTT
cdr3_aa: CASSLARNNEKLFF

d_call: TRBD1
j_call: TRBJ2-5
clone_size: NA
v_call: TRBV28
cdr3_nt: TGTGCCAGCGTCGGGGGACAGGGTAGGCAGGAGACCCAGTACTTC
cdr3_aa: CASVGGQGRQETQYF

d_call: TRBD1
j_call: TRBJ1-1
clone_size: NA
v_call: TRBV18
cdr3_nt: TGTGCCAGCTCCCAGGGGGCGAACACTGAAGCTTTCTTT
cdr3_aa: CASSQGANTEAFF

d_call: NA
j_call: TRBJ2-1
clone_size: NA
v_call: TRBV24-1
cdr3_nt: TGTGCCACCAGTGGCTGGCGGCAGAACAATGAGCAGTTCTTC
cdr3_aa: CATSGWRQNNEQFF

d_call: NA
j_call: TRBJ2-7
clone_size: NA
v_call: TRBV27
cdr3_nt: TGTGCCAGCAGTTTATCGATCCTGGGGGCCCGCTCCTACGAGCAGTACTTC
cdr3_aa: CASSLSILGARSYEQYF

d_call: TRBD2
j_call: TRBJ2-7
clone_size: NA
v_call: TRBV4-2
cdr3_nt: TGTGCCAGCAGCCAGGGTAGCGGGAGTAACGCGCAGTACTTC
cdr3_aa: CASSQGSGSNAQYF

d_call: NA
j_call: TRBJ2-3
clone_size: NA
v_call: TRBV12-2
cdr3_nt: TGTGCAAGTCGCCGCCGACTAGCGGGAGCAAGAGTGGAAACAGATACGCAGTATTTT
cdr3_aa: CASRRRLAGARVETDTQYF

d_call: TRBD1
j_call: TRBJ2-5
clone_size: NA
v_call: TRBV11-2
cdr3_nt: TGTGCCAGCAGACGGGACAGAAACCAAGAGACCCAGTACTTC
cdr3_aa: CASRRDRNQETQYF

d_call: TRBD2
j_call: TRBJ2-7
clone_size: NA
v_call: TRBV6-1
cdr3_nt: TGTGCCAGCAGTGCCTCCCCTCCAGGGTCCTGGGGTAGCGGGAGGGGGGAGCAGTACTTC
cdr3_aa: CASSASPPGSWGSGRGEQYF

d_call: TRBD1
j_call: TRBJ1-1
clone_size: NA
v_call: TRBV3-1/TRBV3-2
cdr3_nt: TGTGCCAGCAGCCAAGATTTTACAGGGGCGGACGGTGAAGCTTTCTTT
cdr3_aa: CASSQDFTGADGEAFF

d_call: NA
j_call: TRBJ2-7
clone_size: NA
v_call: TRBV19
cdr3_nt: TGTGCCAGTAGTGCGAGTGACAGGACCTACGAGCAGTACTTC
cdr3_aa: CASSASDRTYEQYF

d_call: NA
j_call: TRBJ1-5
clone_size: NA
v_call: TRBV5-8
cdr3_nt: TGTGCCAGCAGCTACGACAACATGGAAGTGATTAGAGGGCAGCCCCAGCATTTT
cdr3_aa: CASSYDNMEVIRGQPQHF

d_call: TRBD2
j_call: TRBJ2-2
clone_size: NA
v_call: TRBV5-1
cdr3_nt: TGCGCCAGCAGCTTCGGGACTAGCGGGAGGGCCAGCTACGGGGAGCTGTTTTTT
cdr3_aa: CASSFGTSGRASYGELFF

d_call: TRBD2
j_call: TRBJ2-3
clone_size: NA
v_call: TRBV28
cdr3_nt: TGTGCCAGCAGCCCTGGACTAGCGGGAGTGATAACCACAGATACGCAGTATTTT
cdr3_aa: CASSPGLAGVITTDTQYF

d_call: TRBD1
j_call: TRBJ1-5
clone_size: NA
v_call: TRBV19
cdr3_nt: TGTGCCAGTAGTCCCCACAGGGGGGACGGCAATCAGCCCCAGCATTTT
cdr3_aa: CASSPHRGDGNQPQHF

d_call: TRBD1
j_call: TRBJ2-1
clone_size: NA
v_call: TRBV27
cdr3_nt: TGTGCCAGCATTCCCTATCCGGGACAGCAACACAATGAGCAGTTCTTC
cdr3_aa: CASIPYPGQQHNEQFF

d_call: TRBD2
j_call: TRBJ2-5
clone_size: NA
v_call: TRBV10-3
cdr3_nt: TGTGCCATCAGTGCACGGGAGGGTGGGGAGACCCAGTACTTC
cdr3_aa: CAISAREGGETQYF

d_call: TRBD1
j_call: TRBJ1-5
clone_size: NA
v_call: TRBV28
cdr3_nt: TGTGCCAGCAGTTACGGGACAGGGGCTCAGCCCCAGCATTTT
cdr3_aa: CASSYGTGAQPQHF

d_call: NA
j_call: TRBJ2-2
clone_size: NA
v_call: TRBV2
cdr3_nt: TGTGCCAGCAGTTCTTTAGGCGCAATCGGGGGCACCGGGGAGCTGTTTTTT
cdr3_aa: CASSSLGAIGGTGELFF

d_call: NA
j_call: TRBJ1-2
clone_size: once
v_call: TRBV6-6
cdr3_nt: TGTGCCAGCAGATTACCGTTCGCAGGGTTCGATGGCTACACCTTC
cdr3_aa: CASRLPFAGFDGYTF

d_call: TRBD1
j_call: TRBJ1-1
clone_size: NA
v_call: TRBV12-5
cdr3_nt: TGTGCTAGTGGTTTGGCCGTAAGGGGGCGCCGGGACACTGAAGCTTTCTTT
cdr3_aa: CASGLAVRGRRDTEAFF